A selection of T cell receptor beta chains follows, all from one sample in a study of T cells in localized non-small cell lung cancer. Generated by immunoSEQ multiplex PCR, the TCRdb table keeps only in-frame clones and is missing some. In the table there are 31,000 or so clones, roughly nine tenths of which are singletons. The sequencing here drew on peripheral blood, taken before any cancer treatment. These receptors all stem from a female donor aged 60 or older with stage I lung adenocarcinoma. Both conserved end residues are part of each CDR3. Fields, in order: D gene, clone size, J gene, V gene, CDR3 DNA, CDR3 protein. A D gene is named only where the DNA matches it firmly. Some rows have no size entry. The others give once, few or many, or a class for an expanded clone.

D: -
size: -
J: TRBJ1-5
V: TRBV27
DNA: TGTGCCAGCAGTTTATCCTTCTCTCAGCCCCAGCATTTT
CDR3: CASSLSFSQPQHF

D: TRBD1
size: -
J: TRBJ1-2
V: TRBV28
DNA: TGTGCCAGCAACACCGGGACAGGGGGGGATGGCTACACCTTC
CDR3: CASNTGTGGDGYTF

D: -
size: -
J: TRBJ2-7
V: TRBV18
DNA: TGTGCCAGCTCACCTAATGAGGGGCGAGACGAGCAGTACTTC
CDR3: CASSPNEGRDEQYF

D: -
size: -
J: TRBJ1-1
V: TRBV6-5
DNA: TGTGCCAGCAGTGGGGGTTGGGGGGACACTGAAGCTTTCTTT
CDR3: CASSGGWGDTEAFF

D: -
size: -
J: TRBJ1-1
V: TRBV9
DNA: TGTGCCAGCAGCGTAGGCCAGGGATACACTGAAGCTTTCTTT
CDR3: CASSVGQGYTEAFF

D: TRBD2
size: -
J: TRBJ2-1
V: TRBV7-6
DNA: TGTGCCAGCAGCTTAGAAAGGACTAGCGTTTACAATGAGCAGTTCTTC
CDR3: CASSLERTSVYNEQFF

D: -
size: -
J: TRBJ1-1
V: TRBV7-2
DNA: TGTGCCAGCAGCACCACAGGGATCACTGAAGCTTTCTTT
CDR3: CASSTTGITEAFF

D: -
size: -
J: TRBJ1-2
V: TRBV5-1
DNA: TGCGCCAGCAGCTTTTCGCCTCGGGGGGACTATGGCTACACCTTC
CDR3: CASSFSPRGDYGYTF

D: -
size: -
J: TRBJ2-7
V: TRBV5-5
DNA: TGTGCCAGCAGCTTGCTTGAGGGCGGGGAGCAGTACTTC
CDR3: CASSLLEGGEQYF

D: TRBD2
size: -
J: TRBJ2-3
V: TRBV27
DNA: TGTGCCAGCAGTCCCCGAAAAGCGGGAAAAGATACGCAGTATTTT
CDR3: CASSPRKAGKDTQYF

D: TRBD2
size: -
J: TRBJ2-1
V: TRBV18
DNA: TGTGCCAGCTCACATACCCCCCTTTCTAGCGGGATTTGGGATGAGCAGTTCTTC
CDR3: CASSHTPLSSGIWDEQFF

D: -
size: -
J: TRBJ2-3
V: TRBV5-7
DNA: TGTGCCAGCAGCTTGGCCGGGGCTGTTAACACAGATACGCAGTATTTT
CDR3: CASSLAGAVNTDTQYF

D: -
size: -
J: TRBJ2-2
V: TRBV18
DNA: TGTGCCAGCTCGGGCGTCAGGCAAACCGGGGAGCTGTTTTTT
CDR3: CASSGVRQTGELFF

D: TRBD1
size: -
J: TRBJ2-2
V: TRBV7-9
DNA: TGTGCCAGCAGCCGCCCGGGACAGGGGAACACCGGGGAGCTGTTTTTT
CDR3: CASSRPGQGNTGELFF

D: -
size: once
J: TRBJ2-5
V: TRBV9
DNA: TGTGCCAGCAGCGTCGGGGCCGACGCGGGGGAGACCCAGTACTTC
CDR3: CASSVGADAGETQYF

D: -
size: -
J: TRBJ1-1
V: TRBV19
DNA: TGTGCCAGTGAACAACACTTGAACACTGAAGCTTTCTTT
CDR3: CASEQHLNTEAFF

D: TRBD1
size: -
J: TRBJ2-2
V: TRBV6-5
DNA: TGTGCCAGCAGTCAAGGGACAGCCGTCACCGGGGAGCTGTTTTTT
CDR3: CASSQGTAVTGELFF

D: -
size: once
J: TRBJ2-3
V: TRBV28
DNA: TGTGCCAGCAGTTTGGGGGGTTCAGGTACGCAGTATTTT
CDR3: CASSLGGSGTQYF

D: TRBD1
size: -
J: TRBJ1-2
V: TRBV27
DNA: TGTGCCAGCAGGGACAGGGAGGATGGCTACACCTTC
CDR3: CASRDREDGYTF

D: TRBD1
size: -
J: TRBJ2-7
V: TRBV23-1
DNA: TGCGCCAGCAGTCATTCCGGGACAGGGGACTACGAGCAGTACTTC
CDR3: CASSHSGTGDYEQYF

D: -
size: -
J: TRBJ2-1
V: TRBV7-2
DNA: TGTGCCAGCAGCCCGTACAATGAGCAGTTCTTC
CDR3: CASSPYNEQFF

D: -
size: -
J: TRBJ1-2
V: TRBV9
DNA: TGTGCCAGCAGCTCGGGAGGGAAGGCGGGAGGCTACACCTTC
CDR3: CASSSGGKAGGYTF

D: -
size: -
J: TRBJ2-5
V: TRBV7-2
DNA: TGTGCCAGCAGCTTAGCGGGCAGCCAAGAGACCCAGTACTTC
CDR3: CASSLAGSQETQYF

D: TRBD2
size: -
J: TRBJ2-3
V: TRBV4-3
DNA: TGCGCCAGCAGCCAAGATGTAGCGGGAGGTGCAGATACGCAGTATTTT
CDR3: CASSQDVAGGADTQYF

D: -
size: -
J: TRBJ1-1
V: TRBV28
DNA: TGTGCCAGCAGTGAGGGACGAGTACCCGAAGCTTTCTTT
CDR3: CASSEGRVPEAFF

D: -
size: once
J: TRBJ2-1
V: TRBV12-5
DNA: TGTGCTAGTGGCCCCACCTTTAAGAGTGAGCAGTTCTTC
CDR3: CASGPTFKSEQFF

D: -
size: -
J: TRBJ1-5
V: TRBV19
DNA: TGTGCCAGTATGGACGGTGGTCAGCCCCAGCATTTT
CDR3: CASMDGGQPQHF

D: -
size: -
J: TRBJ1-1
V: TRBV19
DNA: TGTGCCAGTAGCCCTAAGGGTGGGGATGAAGTTTTCTTT
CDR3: CASSPKGGDEVFF

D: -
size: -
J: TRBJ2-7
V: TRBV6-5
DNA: TGTGCCAGCAGTTACTCAGAGGGAGTGGACTACGAGCAGTACTTC
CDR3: CASSYSEGVDYEQYF

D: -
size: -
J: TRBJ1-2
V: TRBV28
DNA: TGTGCCAGCAGTTTGGGGCACCTCTATGGCTACACCTTC
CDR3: CASSLGHLYGYTF

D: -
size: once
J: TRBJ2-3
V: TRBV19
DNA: TGTGCCAGTAGTATCGGGTCCGCTCCCGCAGATACGCAGTATTTT
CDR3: CASSIGSAPADTQYF

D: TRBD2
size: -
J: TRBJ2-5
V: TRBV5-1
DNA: TGCGCCAGCGGACCTAGCGGGAGGGCGGAGACCCAGTACTTC
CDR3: CASGPSGRAETQYF

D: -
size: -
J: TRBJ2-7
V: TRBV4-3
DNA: TGCGCCAGCAGCCAAATGCGGAGCTCCTACGAGCAGTACTTC
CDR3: CASSQMRSSYEQYF

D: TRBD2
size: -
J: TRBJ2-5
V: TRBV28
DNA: TGTGCCAGCAGTCCTGGGGGGGGGAGAGGCCAAGAGACCCAGTACTTC
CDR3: CASSPGGGRGQETQYF

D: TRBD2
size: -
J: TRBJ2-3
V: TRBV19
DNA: TGTGCCAGTAGTAAAAATCCTAGCGGGAGGGCCGGTACGCAGTATTTT
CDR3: CASSKNPSGRAGTQYF

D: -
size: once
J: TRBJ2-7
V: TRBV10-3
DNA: TGTGCCATCAGCTCGGGAGCCGGGACAGACGAGCAGTACTTC
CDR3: CAISSGAGTDEQYF

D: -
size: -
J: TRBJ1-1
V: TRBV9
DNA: TGTGCCAGCAGCGAGGACGGTTACACTGAAGCTTTCTTT
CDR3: CASSEDGYTEAFF

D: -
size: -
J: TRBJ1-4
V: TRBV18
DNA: TGTGCCAGCTCACCACCGGCGCAGGGAGAGGGGAAACTGTTTTTT
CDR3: CASSPPAQGEGKLFF

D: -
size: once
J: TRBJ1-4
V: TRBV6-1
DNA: TGTGCCAGCAGGAGGTTCGAAAAACTGTTTTTT
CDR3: CASRRFEKLFF

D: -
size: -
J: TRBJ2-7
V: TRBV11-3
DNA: TGTGCCAGCAGCCCCGGGACAAGGAACGAGCAGTACTTC
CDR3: CASSPGTRNEQYF

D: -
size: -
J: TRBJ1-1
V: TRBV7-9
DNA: TGTGCCAGCAGCTTAGCGCGGGGAGGGGGAGACACTGAAGCTTTCTTT
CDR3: CASSLARGGGDTEAFF

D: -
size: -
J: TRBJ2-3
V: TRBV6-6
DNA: TGTGCCAGCAGTCGTCGGACCTTTCCAGATACGCAGTATTTT
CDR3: CASSRRTFPDTQYF

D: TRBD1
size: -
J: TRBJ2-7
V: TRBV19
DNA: TGTGCCAGTAGTATCCCGGGACAGCTACTCTACGAGCAGTACTTC
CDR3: CASSIPGQLLYEQYF

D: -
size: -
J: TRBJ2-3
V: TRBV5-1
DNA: TGCGCCAGCAGCCTCGAAACAGATACGCAGTATTTT
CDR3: CASSLETDTQYF